This T cell receptor (beta chain) stems from a study of blood T cell repertoires in COVID-19. The wider study: Acute-phase and convalescent COVID-19 samples originated in the United States, Italy and Spain. From T cells, B-cell-depleted T cells, or PBMCs came the material, which was cDNA or gDNA.

Study processing details: For nucleated cells, counts were estimated from reference gene primer amplification. Clones were sequenced by immunoSEQ multiplex PCR, and TCRdb holds only the in-frame ones, with some missing. That table furnishes V, J and clone size, whereas the DNA furnished D and trimming. The top ten clones hold less than 9.5% of a sample with roughly 570,000 clones, 70% to 90% of them seen once. Patients from Seattle were sampled longitudinally, starting during active infection. Germline values: CDR1 LGHDT, CDR2 YNNKEL (reference sequence). The CDR3 is 13 amino acids. V was clipped by 6 bases and J by 4 bases; unmatched bases: 5.

V usage is TRBV3-1 (or the pseudogene TRBV3-2) and J usage is TRBJ2-5; 7 nucleotides align to TRBD1. The origin of this receptor is a woman aged 45-65 years with COVID-19, enrolled during active disease. Sequenced input: peripheral blood. The chain's CDR3 is CASSRQGRETQYF. In DNA, the CDR3 is TGTGCCAGCAGTCGACAGGGTCGAGAGACCCAGTACTTC.